The T cell receptor (beta chain) under discussion was sequenced for a study of control samples from healthy donors and cancer patients. This CDR3 is 15 amino acids long. The V gene lost 4 bases and the J gene lost 7 bases, with 18 bases spanning the gap. The germline CDR1 and CDR2 sequences are SGHRS and YFSETQ. Repertoires were generated with immunoSEQ multiplex PCR, while TCRdb's copy carries only in-frame clones and drops some. The table lists fewer than 200,000 clones, around 94% of them singletons. With respect to this clone: The sample carries other DNA sequences with the same CDR3.

The clonotype was recovered from a young man in good health. The chain carries TRBV5-1 and TRBJ1-3; D gene uncertain. What was sequenced was blood. CDR3 nucleotides: TGCGCCAGCAGCACCGGACCCGGGGAGGGCAACACCATATATTTT. Translated, it gives CASSTGPGEGNTIYF.